One sample yielded the 22 T cell receptor beta chains listed below, sequenced in a study of cytomegalovirus exposure and HLA in healthy donors. PCR involved 60 Vbeta and 13 Jbeta primers. Data came from immunoSEQ multiplex PCR; TCRdb stores just in-frame clones and leaves some out. The data hold some 150,000 clones, with 70% to 80% observed a single time. The sample taken for sequencing was PBMCs. All receptors come from a man younger than 45 in good health and CMV-seropositive.

This chain joins TRBV7-9 and TRBJ1-3; no clear D. CDR3 length: 15 amino acids. Trimming took 6 bases from V and 0 from J, leaving 12 bases between them. Germline V gene data show CDR1 as SEHNR and CDR2 as FQNEAQ (reference sequence). CDR3 sequence (DNA): TGTGCCAGCAGACCCCGTGGCAGCTCTGGAAACACCATATATTTT. Protein sequence: CASRPRGSSGNTIYF.

The chain is built from TRBV5-1 and TRBJ2-3; 8 bases map to TRBD1. Germline values: CDR1 SGHRS, CDR2 YFSETQ. The ends lost 4 bases at V and 0 bases at J; junction bases unmatched: 7. This CDR3 has 16 residues. The CDR3 reads CASSLGGTGSTDTQYF. As DNA, the CDR3 is TGCGCCAGCAGCCTAGGCGGGACAGGAAGCACAGATACGCAGTATTTT.

J is TRBJ2-7 and V is TRBV6-5; 7 bases are a match to TRBD1. This CDR3 has 13 amino acids. V lost 7 bases and J lost 2; bases outside the gene matches: 5. The germline V gene has CDR1 MNHEY and CDR2 SVGAGI. The CDR3 loop reads CASKQGPPYEQYF. The CDR3 coding sequence is TGTGCCAGCAAACAGGGGCCCCCCTACGAGCAGTACTTC.

The gene calls are TRBV29-1 and TRBJ2-2, with TRBD2 identical over 8 bases. Germline trimming cut 4 bases from V and 3 bases from J; bases unmatched to any gene: 1. The germline V gene has CDR1 SQVTM and CDR2 ANQGSEA. The CDR3 spans 13 residues. Written as DNA, the CDR3 is TGCAGCGTTGCCGGGGGGGACACCGGGGAGCTGTTTTTT. Its protein product is CSVAGGDTGELFF.

This clone was observed a few times. The chain joins TRBV18 to TRBJ2-1, with TRBD2 as a possible D gene (6 bases). Trimming left V 4 bases short and J 15 bases short, with 16 bases between. The CDR3 length is 12 residues. Germline CDR1 and CDR2: KGHSH and LQKENI. For the CDR3, the DNA is TGTGCCAGCTCACACCCGGGACTGAGGCTGTTCTTC. It specifies CASSHPGLRLFF.

The table lists this clone with a few counts. The rearrangement links TRBV18 to TRBJ2-7; 11 bases agree with TRBD2. V was pared by 3 bases and J by 1 base, with 5 bases of the junction left unmatched. CDR3 size: 16 residues. Germline-derived CDR1 and CDR2 are KGHSH and LQKENI. The CDR3 bases are TGTGCCAGCTCACCGCCCACTAGCGGGAGTTCCTACGAGCAGTACTTC. It translates to CASSPPTSGSSYEQYF.

This clone was seen more than once but under ten times. This chain joins TRBV28 and TRBJ2-7; 9 bases line up with TRBD2. Germline CDR1 and CDR2: MDHEN and SYDVKM. V lost 5 bases and J lost 2; bases outside the gene matches: 7. The CDR3 loop spans 15 amino acids. CDR3 protein: CASSLRLAEAYEQYF. CDR3 bases: TGTGCCAGCAGTCTCCGACTAGCGGAGGCCTACGAGCAGTACTTC.

This clone was counted only a few times. The V call is TRBV28, the J call TRBJ2-7; 7 bases are shared with TRBD2. J lost 0 bases, V lost 3 bases, and 5 bases had no gene match. The CDR3 runs to 15 residues. Per germline, CDR1 MDHEN and CDR2 SYDVKM. Written as DNA, the CDR3 is TGTGCCAGCAGTTTGAGCGGGAAGACCTCCTACGAGCAGTACTTC. Amino acids: CASSLSGKTSYEQYF.

In DNA form, the CDR3 reads TGTGCCAGCAGCCCAGGGGGTGACTATGGCTACACCTTC. It translates to CASSPGGDYGYTF. The genes are TRBV14 and TRBJ1-2, with TRBD1 matching 7 bases. Germline values: CDR1 SGHDN, CDR2 FVKESK. Trimming cost V 4 bases and J 3 bases; bases outside gene matches: 2. The CDR3 is made up of 13 amino acids. Full variable domain (remainder filled in from reference TRBV14 and TRBJ1-2): EAGVTQFPSHSVIEKGQTVTLRCDPISGHDNLYWYRRVMGKEIKFLLHFVKESKQDESGMPNNRFLAERTGGTYSTLKVQPAELEDSGVYFCASSPGGDYGYTFGSGTRLTVV.

The chain joins TRBV5-1 to TRBJ2-3; TRBD2 agrees at 13 bases. Germline lookup yields CDR1 SGHRS and CDR2 YFSETQ. Trimming took 4 bases from V and 1 from J; bases not matched to a gene: 9. There are 18 residues in the CDR3. The CDR3 loop reads CASSLEPGLAGGTDTQYF. The DNA for the CDR3 is TGCGCCAGCAGCCTAGAGCCCGGACTAGCGGGGGGCACAGATACGCAGTATTTT.

This clone was picked up one time. This rearrangement joins TRBV28 to TRBJ2-7, with TRBD1 matching over 9 bases. This CDR3 comprises 15 residues. CDR1 is MDHEN and CDR2 is SYDVKM in the germline V gene. Losses at the gene ends were 6 bases for V and 4 bases for J; bases not matched to a gene: 10. The CDR3 coding sequence is TGTGCCAGCAGCCCCCGGGACAGGGTATCTTACGAGCAGTACTTC. It encodes CASSPRDRVSYEQYF.

The CDR3 nucleotides are TGTGCCAGCGCGGGGAGGTATGGCTACACCTTC. Translating gives CASAGRYGYTF. V gene TRBV27 combines with J gene TRBJ1-2; D unresolved. Germline V lookup: CDR1 MNHEY, CDR2 SMNVEV (reference sequence). The CDR3 is 11 residues long. V was trimmed by 8 bases and J by 5 bases, leaving 9 bases between them.

V gene TRBV6-5 combines with J gene TRBJ1-1, with 7 bases matching TRBD1. The CDR3 is 15 residues long. Germline V gene sequence: CDR1 MNHEY, CDR2 SVGAGI. Trimming at V came to 7 bases and at J to 1 base, leaving 9 bases not matched to a gene. CDR3 residues: CASTLGQNPNTEAFF. CDR3 coding DNA: TGTGCCAGCACTTTGGGACAGAATCCGAACACTGAAGCTTTCTTT.

This clone has just one count. The chain joins TRBV18 to TRBJ1-1; 12 bases map to TRBD1. With 3 bases clipped from V and 5 bases from J, the junction kept 4 bases outside the gene matches. Germline CDR1 KGHSH, CDR2 LQKENI. This CDR3 has 15 residues. CDR3 bases: TGTGCCAGCTCACCGCGGGACAGGGGGCATACTGAAGCTTTCTTT. Protein product: CASSPRDRGHTEAFF.

This clone is a singleton in its sample. The J gene is TRBJ2-5, the V gene TRBV6-5, with 9 bases fitting TRBD1. Germline CDR1 reads MNHEY; CDR2 reads SVGAGI. This CDR3 has 15 amino acids. V gave up 0 bases and J gave up 5 bases; unmatched junction bases: 4. DNA of the CDR3: TGTGCCAGCAGTTACTCTTGGGACAGGGTGGAGACCCAGTACTTC. Its translation: CASSYSWDRVETQYF.

The J gene is TRBJ1-6, the V gene TRBV5-1, with 9 bases identical to TRBD1. Germline V gives CDR1 SGHRS, CDR2 YFSETQ. The V and J ends lost 4 bases and 7 bases, in that order; junction bases with no gene match: 6. This CDR3 is built from 15 residues. The CDR3 sequence: CASSPWTGENSPLHF. The CDR3 bases are TGCGCCAGCAGCCCATGGACAGGGGAAAATTCACCCCTCCACTTT.

This chain joins TRBV21-1 and TRBJ1-1; the table's D call TRBD1 went unverified against the DNA. TRBV21-1 counts as a pseudogene. The CDR3 consists of 15 residues. CDR3 region: CASSKIPDMNTEAFF. CDR3 DNA: TGTGCCAGCAGCAAAATCCCGGACATGAACACTGAAGCTTTCTTT.

The chain employs TRBV6-4 and TRBJ1-6; maybe TRBD1 (5 bases). V lost 10 bases and J 9 bases, leaving 16 bases between the germline ends. Germline CDR1 reads MRHNA; CDR2 reads SNTAGT. CDR3 size: 13 residues. CDR3 nucleotides: TGTGCCACCGCCGAGACAGAGATTTCACCCCTCCACTTT. Amino acid sequence: CATAETEISPLHF.

The V call is TRBV27, the J call TRBJ1-5; 7 nucleotides align to TRBD1. The V gene end was trimmed by 3 bases and the J gene end by 4 bases; junction bases not matched to a gene: 6. Germline assignment: CDR1 MNHEY and CDR2 SMNVEV (reference sequence). The CDR3 has 15 residues. Written as DNA, the CDR3 is TGTGCCAGCAGTTTGAGAGGGGGACAGAATCAGCCCCAGCATTTT. It is translated as CASSLRGGQNQPQHF.

The chain couples TRBV10-1 to TRBJ2-1, with TRBD2 as a possible D gene (7 bases). The V end lost 8 bases, the J end lost 9 bases, and 14 bases lay between the germline ends. In germline, CDR1 is WNHNN, CDR2 SYGVQD (reference sequence). CDR3 length equals 12 residues. The CDR3 here is CASYTGGIEQFF. The CDR3 bases are TGCGCCAGCTATACGGGGGGCATTGAGCAGTTCTTC.

This chain uses TRBV30 with TRBJ2-1; maybe TRBD1 (5 bases). Trimming shortened V by 2 bases and J by 10 bases, and 12 bases separated the two germline ends. The CDR3 contains 12 residues. CDR1 is GTSNPN, CDR2 SVGIG, per germline (reference sequence). CDR3 nucleotide sequence: TGTGCCTGGAGTAAACAGGTAGGCGAGCAGTTCTTC. Protein sequence: CAWSKQVGEQFF.

The chain uses TRBV2 and TRBJ2-2; weak D call: TRBD2 (8 bases). This CDR3 has 15 amino acids. The germline V and J ends were trimmed by 8 bases and 5 bases, with 18 bases remaining between them. The germline gives CDR1 SNHLY, CDR2 FYNNEI. The CDR3 DNA reads as TGTGCCAGCCAGGGGGAAGCGGGAGTTACCGGGGAGCTGTTTTTT. Residues: CASQGEAGVTGELFF.